One and the same sample provided the 15 T cell receptor beta chains below, sequenced in a study of response to subunit inactivated influenza vaccine. TCRdb re-derived calls from the RT-PCR reads in MiXCR, one entry per CDR3 protein. The sample has around 180,000 distinct CDR3 sequences; roughly 8.7% are singletons. This specimen consisted of non-naive T cells sorted from PBMCs, obtained on the day of vaccination. The receptors originated from a man aged 45 to 65 who received an inactivated influenza vaccine.

CDR3 protein: CASKRPGGDYNSPLHF. In DNA form, the CDR3 reads TGTGCCAGCAAGAGGCCTGGGGGCGACTATAATTCACCCCTCCACTTT. V usage is TRBV6-2 or TRBV6-3 and J usage is TRBJ1-6; D perhaps matches TRBD1 (6 bases). CDR3 length equals 16 residues. V lost 7 bases to trimming and J lost 3 bases, with 16 bases between them. Germline CDR1 MNHEY, CDR2 SVGEGT.

This clonotype was observed many times. The chain recombines TRBV5-1 with TRBJ2-5; D not certain. This CDR3 is built from 14 residues. Trimming removed 0 bases at V and 1 base at J, with 7 bases between. Germline V gene data show CDR1 as SGHRS and CDR2 as YFSETQ. The CDR3: CASSLVGPQETQYF. DNA for the CDR3: TGCGCCAGCAGCTTGGTTGGGCCCCAAGAGACCCAGTACTTC.

The sample holds many counts of this clonotype. The CDR3 DNA follows: TGTGCCAGCAGCCAAGGGGGCGGATACACCGGGGAGCTGTTTTTT. This codes for CASSQGGGYTGELFF. V is TRBV7-2 and J is TRBJ2-2, with TRBD1 identical over 7 bases. Germline CDR1 is SGHTA and CDR2 is FQGNSA. The CDR3 has 15 amino acids. After removal of 5 bases from V and 3 bases from J, the junction contained 6 bases not matched to a gene.

In this sample, this clonotype turned up a few times. The V call is TRBV5-1, the J call TRBJ2-7; 7 bases are shared with TRBD1. V gave up 3 bases and J gave up 6 bases; unmatched junction bases: 9. The CDR3 contains 14 residues. Per germline, CDR1 SGHRS and CDR2 YFSETQ. CDR3 region: CASSYGQDASEQYF. The CDR3 DNA reads TGCGCCAGCAGCTACGGACAGGATGCCAGCGAGCAGTACTTC. Full variable domain (outside the CDR3, taken from reference TRBV5-1 and TRBJ2-7): KAGVTQTPRYLIKTRGQQVTLSCSPISGHRSVSWYQQTPGQGLQFLFEYFSETQRNKGNFPGRFSGRQFSNSRSEMNVSTLELGDSALYLCASSYGQDASEQYFGPGTRLTVT.

This clonotype turned up a few times. This chain uses TRBV20-1 with TRBJ2-1, with 9 positions matching TRBD1. V shed 7 bases, J shed 5 bases, and the junction held 12 bases outside the gene matches. The CDR3 is made up of 15 amino acids. Germline CDR1 and CDR2: DFQATT and SNEGSKA (reference sequence). CDR3 residues: CSVTPRDRANNEQFF. The CDR3 coding sequence is TGCAGTGTTACCCCCCGGGACAGGGCAAACAATGAGCAGTTCTTC.

This clonotype was seen a handful of times. The chain recombines TRBV7-8 with TRBJ2-1; 10 positions agree with TRBD2. The CDR3 loop spans 19 amino acids. V was clipped by 1 base and J by 2 bases; unmatched bases: 11. From germline, CDR1 is SGHVS and CDR2 FQNEAQ. The CDR3 DNA sequence: TGTGCCAGCAGCTTAGAAAGCGTAATAGCGGGGGGTCCCTACAATGAGCAGTTCTTC. Its protein is CASSLESVIAGGPYNEQFF.

The chain has TRBV3-1 and TRBJ2-6; D ambiguous. V lost 6 bases, J lost 2 bases, and 8 bases lay in between. The CDR3 is 14 residues long. The V gene's germline CDR1 is LGHDT and CDR2 YNNKEL (reference sequence). The CDR3 DNA reads TGTGCCAGCAGAAACACGGCTGGGGCCAACGTCCTGACTTTC. Encoded protein: CASRNTAGANVLTF.

This clonotype showed up many times. The chain employs TRBV28 and TRBJ2-2; 8 bases map to TRBD1. The CDR3 spans 16 residues. J lost 3 bases, V lost 3 bases, and 6 bases had no gene match. Germline CDR1 and CDR2: MDHEN and SYDVKM. The CDR3 DNA sequence: TGTGCCAGCAGTTTCGGACAGGGTAGGGACACCGGGGAGCTGTTTTTT. Translation gives CASSFGQGRDTGELFF.

This clonotype was observed a handful of times. The chain is built from TRBV28 and TRBJ1-5; D gene uncertain. Per germline, CDR1 MDHEN and CDR2 SYDVKM. V gave up 5 bases and J gave up 9 bases, with 26 bases separating them. The CDR3 contains 17 residues. The CDR3 nucleotides are TGTGCCAGCAGTCTTGGGAGGATGGAGATCCCATCATCGCCCCAGCATTTT. Its protein is CASSLGRMEIPSSPQHF.

This chain joins TRBV29-1 and TRBJ2-1; 11 bases fit TRBD2. Germline CDR1 and CDR2: SQVTM and ANQGSEA. V shed 4 bases, J shed 9 bases, and the junction held 8 bases outside the gene matches. The CDR3 runs 14 residues. The CDR3 DNA follows: TGCAGCGTTGTGCCTAGCGGGAGGATCGGTGAGCAGTTCTTC. It translates to CSVVPSGRIGEQFF.

This clonotype has more than one count but fewer than ten. This rearrangement joins TRBV5-5 to TRBJ2-7; D possibly uses TRBD1 or TRBD2 (5 bases each). CDR3 length: 14 residues. CDR1 SGHKS and CDR2 YYEKEE come from the germline V gene (reference sequence). With 5 bases removed from V and 6 bases from J, the gap between germline ends came to 18 bases. In nucleotides, the CDR3 is TGTGCCAGCAGTTGGACCCTAGGGACCTTCGAGCAGTACTTC. Protein: CASSWTLGTFEQYF.

This clonotype has ten or more counts. This chain joins TRBV10-3 and TRBJ2-2; 10 bases map to TRBD2. This CDR3 is built from 17 residues. Trimming cost V 6 bases and J 1 base; bases outside gene matches: 8. In germline, CDR1 is ENHRY, CDR2 SYGVKD. Here the CDR3 reads CAIRRGGLAENTGELFF. Here the CDR3 DNA reads TGTGCCATCAGGAGGGGAGGACTAGCGGAGAACACCGGGGAGCTGTTTTTT.

This clonotype has more than one count but fewer than ten. CDR3 amino acids: CASSLGLTGGSDTQYF. CDR3 DNA: TGTGCCAGCAGTCTCGGGCTAACAGGGGGGAGTGATACGCAGTATTTT. The chain recombines TRBV27 with TRBJ2-3, with 8 bases matching TRBD1. The germline CDR1 and CDR2 sequences are MNHEY and SMNVEV (reference sequence). Trimming removed 5 bases from V and 6 bases from J; junction bases left unmatched: 13. The CDR3 totals 16 residues.

This clonotype was recorded a few times. This chain connects TRBV20-1 to TRBJ1-2; 8 bases match TRBD1. J was trimmed by 7 bases and V by 5 bases; bases with no gene match: 15. The CDR3 totals 15 residues. The germline V gene encodes CDR1 DFQATT and CDR2 SNEGSKA (reference sequence). The CDR3 coding sequence is TGCAGTGCTCCCGGGACAGGAGGAAATTTGGGTGGCTACACCTTC. As protein: CSAPGTGGNLGGYTF.

The sample holds many counts of this clonotype. V gene TRBV20-1 combines with J gene TRBJ1-6; D is possibly TRBD1 (6 bases). The CDR3 has 15 residues. Germline V gives CDR1 DFQATT, CDR2 SNEGSKA (reference sequence). Trimming took off 6 bases at V and 9 bases at J, with 21 bases between the two ends. CDR3 sequence reads: CSANNRDAWVSPLHF. CDR3 bases: TGCAGTGCAAACAACAGGGATGCGTGGGTTTCACCCCTCCACTTT.